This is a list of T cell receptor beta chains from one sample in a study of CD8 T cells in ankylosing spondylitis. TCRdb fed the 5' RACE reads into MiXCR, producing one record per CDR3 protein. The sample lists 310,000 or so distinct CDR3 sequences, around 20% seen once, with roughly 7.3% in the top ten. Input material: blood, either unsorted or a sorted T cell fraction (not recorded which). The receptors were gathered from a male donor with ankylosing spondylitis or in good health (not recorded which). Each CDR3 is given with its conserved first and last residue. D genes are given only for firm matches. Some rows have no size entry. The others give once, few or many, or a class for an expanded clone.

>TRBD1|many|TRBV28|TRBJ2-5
CASSSDRGRETQYF
TGTGCCAGCAGTTCAGACAGGGGGCGAGAGACCCAGTACTTC
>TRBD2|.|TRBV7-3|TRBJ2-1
CASSLVPLLAGGRNEQFF
TGTGCCAGCAGCCTAGTTCCTTTACTAGCGGGAGGGCGGAATGAGCAGTTCTTC
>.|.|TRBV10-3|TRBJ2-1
CAISEGTGFGNEQFF
TGTGCCATCAGTGAGGGTACAGGGTTTGGCAATGAGCAGTTCTTC
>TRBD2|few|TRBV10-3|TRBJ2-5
CAISVTGGTQETQYF
TGTGCCATCAGTGTTACGGGAGGGACCCAAGAGACCCAGTACTTC
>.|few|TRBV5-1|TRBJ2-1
CASSKGTQISSYNEQFF
TGCGCCAGCAGCAAAGGGACGCAAATAAGCTCCTACAATGAGCAGTTCTTC
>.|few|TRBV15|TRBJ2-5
CATSREGSSKETQYF
TGTGCCACCAGCAGGGAGGGGTCCTCTAAAGAGACCCAGTACTTC
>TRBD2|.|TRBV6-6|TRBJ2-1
CASSYKREGLGNEQFF
TGTGCCAGCAGTTACAAGCGGGAGGGCCTAGGGAATGAGCAGTTCTTC
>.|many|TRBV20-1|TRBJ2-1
CSALLRAPRPFF
TGCAGTGCGCTTCTCCGGGCCCCTCGCCCGTTCTTC
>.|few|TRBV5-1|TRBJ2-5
CASSKQEFYGTQYF
TGCGCCAGCAGTAAACAGGAATTTTACGGGACCCAGTACTTC
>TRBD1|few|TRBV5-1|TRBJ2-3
CASSLVGGRDDTQYF
TGCGCCAGCAGCTTGGTAGGGGGCAGAGACGATACGCAGTATTTT
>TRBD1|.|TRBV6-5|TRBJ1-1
CASSYSTGGTEAFF
TGTGCCAGCAGTTACTCGACAGGGGGCACTGAAGCTTTCTTT
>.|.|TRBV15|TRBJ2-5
CATSRDWAGEETQYF
TGTGCCACCAGCAGAGATTGGGCCGGCGAAGAGACCCAGTACTTC
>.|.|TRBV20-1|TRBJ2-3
CSARLARASTDTQYF
TGCAGTGCTAGACTAGCAAGGGCTAGCACAGATACGCAGTATTTT
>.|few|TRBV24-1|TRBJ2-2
CATSMGSAGNTGELFF
TGTGCCACCAGTATGGGGTCAGCGGGCAACACCGGGGAGCTGTTTTTT
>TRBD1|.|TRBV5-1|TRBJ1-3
CASSLDVTGAGNTIYF
TGCGCCAGCAGCTTGGACGTGACAGGGGCTGGAAACACCATATATTTT
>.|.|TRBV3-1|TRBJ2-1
CASSQGRGYNEQFF
TGTGCCAGCAGCCAAGGGCGGGGCTACAATGAGCAGTTCTTC
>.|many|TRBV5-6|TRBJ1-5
CASSLGLSNQPQHF
TGTGCCAGCAGCTTGGGACTTAGCAATCAGCCCCAGCATTTT
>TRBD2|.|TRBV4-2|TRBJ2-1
CASSPLTLAGEGEQFF
TGTGCCAGCAGCCCTCTAACACTAGCGGGGGAAGGTGAGCAGTTCTTC
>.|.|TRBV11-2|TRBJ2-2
CASSLTGLAGELFF
TGTGCCAGCAGCCTAACAGGGTTAGCCGGGGAGCTGTTTTTT
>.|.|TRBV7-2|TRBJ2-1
CASSLGLEYEQFF
TGTGCCAGCAGCTTAGGACTAGAGTATGAGCAGTTCTTC
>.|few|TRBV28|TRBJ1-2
CASTEGSGVPGGYTF
TGTGCCAGCACCGAAGGGTCCGGGGTCCCCGGGGGCTACACCTTC
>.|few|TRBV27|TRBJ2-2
CASTLRGGDTNTGELFF
TGTGCCAGCACACTACGGGGTGGGGATACGAACACCGGGGAGCTGTTTTTT
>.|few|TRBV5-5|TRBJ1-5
CASSAGVVSNQPQHF
TGTGCCAGCAGCGCAGGGGTAGTGAGCAATCAGCCCCAGCATTTT
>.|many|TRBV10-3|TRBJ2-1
CAISESQAYSYNEQFF
TGTGCCATCAGTGAGAGTCAGGCCTACTCCTACAATGAGCAGTTCTTC
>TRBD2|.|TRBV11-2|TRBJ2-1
CASSLTRTSGRPYNEQFF
TGTGCCAGCAGCTTAACTCGGACTAGCGGGAGGCCTTACAATGAGCAGTTCTTC
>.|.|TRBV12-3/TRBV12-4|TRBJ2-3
CASRPNGGGDTQYF
TGTGCCAGCAGGCCTAATGGGGGCGGGGATACGCAGTATTTT
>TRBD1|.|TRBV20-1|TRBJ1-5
CSARPGQGIQPQHF
TGCAGTGCTAGACCGGGACAGGGAATTCAGCCCCAGCATTTT
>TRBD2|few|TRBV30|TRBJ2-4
CAWSVLAGNIQYF
TGTGCCTGGAGTGTACTAGCGGGGAACATTCAGTACTTC
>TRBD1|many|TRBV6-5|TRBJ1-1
CASSQSGQGGHTEAFF
TGTGCCAGCAGTCAGTCGGGACAGGGGGGTCACACTGAAGCTTTCTTT
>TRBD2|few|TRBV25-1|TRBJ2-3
CASSDVGAGGRGTQYF
TGTGCCAGCAGTGACGTGGGAGCGGGGGGCCGGGGTACGCAGTATTTT